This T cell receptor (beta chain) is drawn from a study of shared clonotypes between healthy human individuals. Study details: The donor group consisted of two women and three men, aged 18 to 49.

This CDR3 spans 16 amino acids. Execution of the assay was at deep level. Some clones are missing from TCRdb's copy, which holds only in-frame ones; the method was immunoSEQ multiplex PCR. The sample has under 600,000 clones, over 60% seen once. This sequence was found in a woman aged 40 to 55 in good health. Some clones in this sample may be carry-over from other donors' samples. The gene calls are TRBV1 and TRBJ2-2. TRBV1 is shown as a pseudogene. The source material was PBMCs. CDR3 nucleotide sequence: TGCACCAGCAGCGCCGGGCATCCAACGAACACCGGGGAGCTGTTTTTT. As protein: CTSSAGHPTNTGELFF.